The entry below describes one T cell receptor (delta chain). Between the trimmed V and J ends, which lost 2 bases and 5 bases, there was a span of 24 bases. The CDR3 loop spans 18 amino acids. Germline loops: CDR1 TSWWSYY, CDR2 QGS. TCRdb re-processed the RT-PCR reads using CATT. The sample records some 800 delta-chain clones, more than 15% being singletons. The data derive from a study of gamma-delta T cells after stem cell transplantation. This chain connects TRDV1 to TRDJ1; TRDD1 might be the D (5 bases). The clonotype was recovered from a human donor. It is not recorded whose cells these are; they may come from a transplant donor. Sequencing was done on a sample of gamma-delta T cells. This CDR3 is CALGEGLHPGNPWDKLIF. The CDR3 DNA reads TGTGCTCTTGGGGAAGGTCTTCACCCGGGAAATCCGTGGGATAAACTCATCTTT.